The 12 T cell receptor beta chains listed next were all sequenced from one sample in a study of monozygotic twins with cystic fibrosis (dated by TCRdb to 2020 to 2023). The library was built by means of the immunoSEQ multiplex PCR assay. What TCRdb holds here is the immuneACCESS table cut down to in-frame rearrangements. Part of the clones is not present; checked against another copy, under half of the missing clones reflect an unresolved V gene, and the others are unexplained. For this sample there are about 8,000 clones; about 94% appear just once. About 0.49% of the sample is in the top ten clones. The sequencing sample was made of blood. These receptors were taken from a boy between 2 and 10 years old with cystic fibrosis.

The CDR3 spells CASSSISTGNSYEQYF. CDR3 nucleotide sequence: TGTGCCAGCAGCTCGATCTCGACAGGGAATTCCTACGAGCAGTACTTC. The chain recombines TRBV11-3 with TRBJ2-5, with 7 bases aligning to TRBD1. The J call may be incorrect, as the DNA end agrees better with TRBJ2-7. Germline CDR1 reads SGHNT; CDR2 reads YENEEA. The length of the CDR3 is 16 residues.

This chain connects TRBV6-6 to TRBJ1-1; TRBD1 agrees at 8 bases. Germline CDR1 is MNHNY and CDR2 is SVGAGI (reference sequence). The CDR3 is 12 residues long. With 6 bases clipped from V and 5 bases from J, the junction kept 2 bases outside the gene matches. As DNA, the CDR3 is TGTGCCAGCAGAGACAGGGGTACTGAAGCTTTCTTT. Translated: CASRDRGTEAFF.

The chain couples TRBV4-1 to TRBJ1-1, with 10 bases that match TRBD1. This CDR3 is 16 amino acids long. Per germline, CDR1 MGHRA and CDR2 YSYEKL. V gave up 0 bases and J gave up 4 bases; unmatched junction bases: 5. CDR3 region: CASSQEPGTGVTEAFF. DNA of the CDR3: TGCGCCAGCAGCCAAGAACCCGGGACAGGGGTCACTGAAGCTTTCTTT.

The chain employs TRBV9 and TRBJ1-1; TRBD1 matches 8 bases. CDR3 length: 15 amino acids. CDR1 SGDLS and CDR2 YYNGEE come from the germline V gene. Trimming took 0 bases from V and 6 from J; bases not matched to a gene: 7. The CDR3 loop is CASSVATGAKSEAFF. CDR3 DNA sequence: TGTGCCAGCAGCGTAGCGACAGGGGCCAAATCTGAAGCTTTCTTT.

This clone was observed a single time. The chain has TRBV6-5 and TRBJ2-7; D is unclear. The CDR3 runs 13 residues. The germline V gene encodes CDR1 MNHEY and CDR2 SVGAGI. V was clipped by 2 bases and J by 5 bases, with 10 bases between them. The CDR3 DNA follows: TGTGCCAGCAGTTACGGAGATCTCAACGAGCAGTACTTC. Translated: CASSYGDLNEQYF.

V usage is TRBV7-2 and J usage is TRBJ2-7; TRBD1 matches at 8 bases. CDR1 is SGHTA, CDR2 FQGNSA, per germline. The CDR3 consists of 16 residues. V gave up 0 bases and J gave up 3 bases; unmatched junction bases: 7. The CDR3 protein is CASSLAVTGEGYEQYF. The DNA of the CDR3 is TGTGCCAGCAGCTTAGCCGTGACAGGGGAAGGCTACGAGCAGTACTTC.

This sequence joins TRBV2 and TRBJ1-4, with TRBD1 matching over 8 bases. The CDR3 runs to 15 residues. Germline assignment: CDR1 SNHLY and CDR2 FYNNEI. J gave up 3 bases and V 6 bases, and 6 bases lay outside the gene matches. The CDR3 protein is CASRDRALANEKLFF. The CDR3 DNA reads as TGTGCCAGCAGGGACAGGGCCTTGGCTAATGAAAAACTGTTTTTT.

This clone was recorded only once. This chain links TRBV28 with TRBJ1-1, with no clear D. Germline V gives CDR1 MDHEN, CDR2 SYDVKM. Trimming took off 3 bases at V and 7 bases at J, with 9 bases between the two ends. The CDR3 covers 12 residues. The CDR3 nucleotides are TGTGCCAGCAGTTTCGAGCCCTTTGAAGCTTTCTTT. This gives the protein CASSFEPFEAFF.

The chain is built from TRBV14 and TRBJ2-7; TRBD1 aligns across 7 bases. The CDR3 is 16 residues long. The V and J ends lost 0 bases and 0 bases, in that order; junction bases with no gene match: 5. Germline V gene lookup returns CDR1 SGHDN and CDR2 FVKESK. In nucleotides, the CDR3 is TGTGCCAGCAGCCAAGACGGGACAGCCAGCTCCTACGAGCAGTACTTC. Protein product: CASSQDGTASSYEQYF.

This chain links TRBV7-9 with TRBJ1-2, with D possibly TRBD1 on 6 matching bases. The V and J ends lost 4 bases and 7 bases respectively, with 16 bases between them. This CDR3 region has 14 residues. Per the germline V gene, CDR1 is SEHNR and CDR2 is FQNEAQ (reference sequence). CDR3 DNA: TGTGCCAGCAGCTCCAACGACAGGTCAGGTGGCTACACCTTC. Translating it yields CASSSNDRSGGYTF.

The chain carries TRBV15 and TRBJ1-5; weak D call: TRBD1 (5 bases). The CDR3 is made up of 15 amino acids. V lost 5 bases, J lost 5 bases, and 16 bases lay in between. Germline V lookup: CDR1 LNHNV, CDR2 YYDKDF (reference sequence). The CDR3 region has the DNA TGTGCCACCAGCCTGAGGGTGGGGCGGGATCAGCCCCAGCATTTT. Translating it yields CATSLRVGRDQPQHF.

This clone appeared once. The chain carries TRBV19 and TRBJ2-3; D is possibly TRBD2 (5 bases). Germline lookup yields CDR1 LNHDA and CDR2 SQIVND (reference sequence). V lost 0 bases and J 0 bases, leaving 19 bases between the germline ends. The CDR3 runs 19 residues. Here the CDR3 DNA reads TGTGCCAGTAGTATAGATCGAGGGAGACGAGGGTATAGCACAGATACGCAGTATTTT. It specifies CASSIDRGRRGYSTDTQYF. The full variable domain, its missing parts supplied by reference TRBV19 and TRBJ2-3, is DGGITQSPKYLFRKEGQNVTLSCEQNLNHDAMYWYRQDPGQGLRLIYYSQIVNDFQKGDIAEGYSVSREKKESFPLTVTSAQKNPTAFYLCASSIDRGRRGYSTDTQYFGPGTRLTVL.